This TCR beta chain came from a study of T-cell memory formation after mild COVID-19. 5'RACE with constant-segment primers yielded barcoded, UMI-tagged TCR alpha and TCR beta cDNA libraries. TCRdb processed the 5' RACE reads anew with MiXCR; each CDR3 protein has one entry. The data hold 300,000 to 400,000 distinct CDR3 sequences, with about 15% observed a single time. The study, taken as a whole, reports: A second wave expanding day 15 to 37 was CD4+-biased; contracting clones were balanced. That cross-reactive memory joined was suggested by some responding clones appearing in pre-infection memory.

Trimming pared 1 base from V and 5 bases from J, leaving 14 bases between. This CDR3 is 15 amino acids long. Germline CDR1 and CDR2: SEHNR and FQNEAQ (reference sequence). This clonotype was observed a few times. No antigen is known for it. The chain recombines TRBV7-9 with TRBJ1-2; D unclear. The sample taken for sequencing was PBMCs or a T cell subset sorted from them (not recorded which). The source is a man between 18 and 35 years old who had mild COVID-19 (a few samples of this study predate the infection). Cell type and time point are not known. The CDR3 nucleotides are TGTGCCAGCAGCTTAGACGTCGTCTCGCTATATGGCTACACCTTC. Translation: CASSLDVVSLYGYTF.